The sequence of this T cell receptor beta chain was determined in a study of cytomegalovirus exposure and HLA in healthy donors. Study results and caveats: Among immune exposure information, only CMV serostatus was available.

Trimming took 5 bases from V and 4 from J, leaving 7 bases between them. Germline CDR1 and CDR2: SGHNT and YENEEA. CDR3 length: 12 amino acids. With respect to this clone: Its antigen remains unidentified.

It was with 60 Vbeta and 13 Jbeta primers that the PCR ran. TCRdb keeps only in-frame clones here, not all; method: immunoSEQ multiplex PCR. The table has over 110,000 clones, approximately 80% seen once; the top ten hold over 2.5%. This clonotype originated in a male donor in good health and CMV-seronegative. The rearrangement joins TRBV11-3 to TRBJ2-3; no clear D gene. The material sequenced was PBMCs. Here the CDR3 reads CASSKRADTQYF. In DNA, the CDR3 is TGTGCCAGCAGCAAGCGAGCAGATACGCAGTATTTT.